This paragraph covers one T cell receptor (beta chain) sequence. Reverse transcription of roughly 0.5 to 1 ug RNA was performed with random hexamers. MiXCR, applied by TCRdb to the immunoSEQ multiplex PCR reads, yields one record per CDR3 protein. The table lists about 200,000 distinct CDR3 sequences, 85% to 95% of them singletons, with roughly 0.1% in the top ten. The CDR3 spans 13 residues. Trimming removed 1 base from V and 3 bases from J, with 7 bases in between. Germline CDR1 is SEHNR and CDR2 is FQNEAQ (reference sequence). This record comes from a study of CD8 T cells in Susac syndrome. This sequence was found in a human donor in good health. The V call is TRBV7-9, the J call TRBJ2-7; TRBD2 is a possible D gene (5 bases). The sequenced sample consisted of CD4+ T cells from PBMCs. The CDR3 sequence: CASSLVRGYEQYF. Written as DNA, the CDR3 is TGTGCCAGCAGCTTAGTTCGGGGCTACGAGCAGTACTTC.